These 27 T cell receptor beta chains were sequenced from one sample in a study of T cell responses to AZD1222 COVID-19 vaccine. Assay used: immunoSEQ multiplex PCR; TCRdb lists only in-frame clones, some missing. The sample yields over 100,000 clones, around 90% seen once. Source: peripheral blood, taken on day 0 of AZD1222 vaccination. The receptor set was obtained from an adult in good health.

J is TRBJ2-7 and V is TRBV10-2; D not resolved. The CDR3 length is 11 residues. Trimming removed 4 bases from V and 3 bases from J, with 4 bases in between. Germline CDR1 and CDR2: WSHSY and SAAADI. Here the CDR3 DNA reads TGCGCCAGCAGTGTCGGCTACGAGCAGTACTTC. Translated: CASSVGYEQYF.

This chain joins TRBV11-2 and TRBJ2-1; TRBD2 is a possible D gene (6 bases). Trimming left V 1 base short and J 2 bases short, with 12 bases between. Germline values: CDR1 SGHAT, CDR2 FQNNGV. The CDR3 runs to 16 residues. CDR3 in amino acids: CASSLVGTGTYNEQFF. The CDR3 DNA is TGTGCCAGCAGCTTAGTTGGGACTGGGACCTACAATGAGCAGTTCTTC.

This clone was seen only once. The chain employs TRBV5-1 and TRBJ2-3; TRBD2 might be the D (5 bases). Trimming took off 3 bases at V and 4 bases at J, with 18 bases between the two ends. The CDR3 has 16 residues. Germline CDR1 is SGHRS and CDR2 is YFSETQ. CDR3 bases: TGCGCCAGCAGCTCAAATAGCGACGGAGGCCCAGATACGCAGTATTTT. Protein: CASSSNSDGGPDTQYF.

V usage is TRBV5-8 and J usage is TRBJ2-5; 11 positions agree with TRBD2. CDR1 and CDR2 (germline): SGHTS, YDEGEE. Germline trimming cut 4 bases from V and 5 bases from J; bases unmatched to any gene: 10. The length of the CDR3 is 16 residues. Here the CDR3 DNA reads TGTGCCAGCAGCCCAACGGGACTAGCGGTCTCCGAGACCCAGTACTTC. It translates to CASSPTGLAVSETQYF.

The chain has TRBV30 and TRBJ1-1, with TRBD1 as a possible D gene (5 bases). The CDR3 has 12 residues. Germline CDR1 GTSNPN, CDR2 SVGIG (reference sequence). V lost 4 bases to trimming and J lost 4 bases, with 10 bases between them. The CDR3 DNA reads as TGTGCCTGGAAACGGGGCACCACTGAAGCTTTCTTT. Protein sequence: CAWKRGTTEAFF.

The chain couples TRBV28 to TRBJ2-1, with TRBD2 identical over 10 bases. This CDR3 has 16 residues. Germline CDR1 reads MDHEN; CDR2 reads SYDVKM. V lost 1 base and J lost 7; bases outside the gene matches: 7. The CDR3 coding sequence is TGTGCCAGCAGTTTATTTGGACTAGCGGCCCCGAATGAGCAGTTCTTC. The encoded protein is CASSLFGLAAPNEQFF.

The chain has TRBV5-5 and TRBJ2-2; D unresolved. With 4 bases removed from V and 7 bases from J, the gap between germline ends came to 11 bases. There are 13 residues in the CDR3. Germline assignment: CDR1 SGHKS and CDR2 YYEKEE (reference sequence). Here the CDR3 reads CASSRPPGGELFF. The CDR3, as DNA: TGTGCCAGCAGCCGGCCCCCTGGCGGGGAGCTGTTTTTT.

The J gene is TRBJ2-5, the V gene TRBV29-1, with D possibly TRBD2 on 5 matching bases. This CDR3 contains 16 residues. Germline V gives CDR1 SQVTM, CDR2 ANQGSEA. V lost 0 bases and J lost 5, with 19 bases in between. CDR3 sequence (DNA): TGCAGCGTTGAAGACGGTAAAGCGGAGTCCCGCGAGACCCAGTACTTC. It specifies CSVEDGKAESRETQYF.

The chain recombines TRBV24-1 with TRBJ2-2, with D possibly called TRBD1 or TRBD2 (5 bases each). The germline CDR1 and CDR2 sequences are KGHDR and SFDVKD. With 3 bases removed from V and 4 bases from J, the gap between germline ends came to 14 bases. CDR3 size: 16 residues. The CDR3 region is CATSDPSGAGTGELFF. As DNA, the CDR3 is TGTGCCACCAGTGATCCGTCCGGGGCAGGCACCGGGGAGCTGTTTTTT.

The rearrangement links TRBV7-9 to TRBJ2-2; D is perhaps TRBD2 (5 bases). The V and J ends lost 5 bases and 7 bases respectively, with 17 bases between them. Germline loops: CDR1 SEHNR, CDR2 FQNEAQ (reference sequence). The CDR3 is 15 residues long. CDR3 residues: CASSLTSSGNGELFF. The CDR3 DNA follows: TGTGCCAGCAGCCTAACTTCGTCGGGGAACGGGGAGCTGTTTTTT.

V is TRBV10-3 and J is TRBJ2-1, with 7 positions matching TRBD1. This CDR3 has 17 amino acids. The germline CDR1 and CDR2 sequences are ENHRY and SYGVKD. V shed 6 bases, J shed 9 bases, and the junction held 20 bases outside the gene matches. DNA of the CDR3: TGTGCCATCAGCCCGGGCCGGGACAGTGTCCGCTCCGGTGAGCAGTTCTTC. The encoded protein is CAISPGRDSVRSGEQFF.

The chain joins TRBV5-1 to TRBJ2-7, with 8 bases identical to TRBD1. The CDR3 has 16 amino acids. The germline V gene encodes CDR1 SGHRS and CDR2 YFSETQ. V trimming: 0 bases; J trimming: 0 bases; junction bases outside the gene matches: 5. DNA of the CDR3: TGCGCCAGCAGCTTGGCGGGGACAGGCCTCTCCTACGAGCAGTACTTC. This codes for CASSLAGTGLSYEQYF.

The V call is TRBV12-5, the J call TRBJ2-5; maybe TRBD2 (6 bases). The V and J ends lost 0 bases and 10 bases respectively, with 12 bases between them. This CDR3 has 13 amino acids. In germline, CDR1 is LGHNT, CDR2 FRNRAP. The CDR3 coding sequence is TGTGCTAGTGGTTTGGTACCCGGGGGTAACCAGTACTTC. Translated: CASGLVPGGNQYF.

V and J are TRBV7-9 and TRBJ2-7; TRBD2 matches 8 bases. V was clipped by 5 bases and J by 1 base; unmatched bases: 10. CDR3 size: 16 residues. Germline loops: CDR1 SEHNR, CDR2 FQNEAQ (reference sequence). This chain's CDR3 is CASSLGTSGSSYEQYF. CDR3 nucleotide sequence: TGTGCCAGCAGCCTGGGGACCAGCGGGAGTTCCTACGAGCAGTACTTC. Combining the CDR3 with reference TRBV7-9 and TRBJ2-7 gives the whole variable domain DTGVSQNPRHKITKRGQNVTFRCDPISEHNRLYWYRQTLGQGPEFLTYFQNEAQLEKSRLLSDRFSAERPKGSFSTLEIQRTEQGDSAMYLCASSLGTSGSSYEQYFGPGTRLTVT.

This clone was detected a few times. In the same sample, other DNA sequences code for this CDR3. V usage is TRBV18 and J usage is TRBJ2-3, with D perhaps TRBD1 or TRBD2 (5 bases each). The CDR3 extends over 14 amino acids. Deletions cut 3 bases from V and 3 bases from J, with 10 bases between. Germline loops: CDR1 KGHSH, CDR2 LQKENI. CDR3 nucleotides: TGTGCCAGCTCACCGGGGACGCGAACAGATACGCAGTATTTT. Its protein is CASSPGTRTDTQYF.

This clone showed up just once. The chain is built from TRBV11-2 and TRBJ2-7; possibly TRBD1 or TRBD2 for D (5 bases each). Between the trimmed V and J ends, which lost 5 bases and 3 bases, there was a span of 11 bases. Germline V lookup: CDR1 SGHAT, CDR2 FQNNGV. This CDR3 is 13 amino acids long. The CDR3 sequence: CASSRGTIYEQYF. The CDR3, as DNA: TGTGCCAGCAGCCGTGGGACCATCTACGAGCAGTACTTC.

This rearrangement joins TRBV10-3 to TRBJ2-7, with TRBD1 matching 8 bases. Germline V CDR1 and CDR2: ENHRY, SYGVKD. V trimming: 6 bases; J trimming: 4 bases; junction bases outside the gene matches: 8. This CDR3 has 14 residues. The DNA for the CDR3 is TGTGCCATCAGAACCGGGACAGGATTTTACGAGCAGTACTTC. This gives the protein CAIRTGTGFYEQYF.

The chain combines TRBV10-1 with TRBJ2-1; 9 bases are a match to TRBD1. V was clipped by 0 bases and J by 8 bases; unmatched bases: 5. Germline V gives CDR1 WNHNN, CDR2 SYGVQD (reference sequence). The CDR3 loop spans 15 amino acids. The CDR3 sequence is CASSESGQGGHEQFF. CDR3 sequence (DNA): TGCGCCAGCAGTGAGTCGGGACAGGGCGGCCATGAGCAGTTCTTC.

The genes are TRBV19 and TRBJ2-3, with TRBD2 identical over 13 bases. Germline CDR1 is LNHDA and CDR2 is SQIVND (reference sequence). V was pared by 3 bases and J by 7 bases, with 4 bases of the junction left unmatched. The CDR3 spans 15 residues. As DNA, the CDR3 is TGTGCCAGTAGTATCGGACTAGCGGGGGCAAATACGCAGTATTTT. This sequence encodes CASSIGLAGANTQYF.

J is TRBJ2-3 and V is TRBV7-8; D unresolved. V dropped 0 bases and J dropped 4 bases, with 8 bases sitting between them. The CDR3 is 14 amino acids. Germline values: CDR1 SGHVS, CDR2 FQNEAQ. This CDR3 is CASSLALDSDTQYF. The CDR3 coding sequence is TGTGCCAGCAGCTTAGCCTTAGATTCAGATACGCAGTATTTT.

This chain joins TRBV4-1 and TRBJ2-1; 12 nucleotides agree with TRBD2. Germline-derived CDR1 and CDR2 are MGHRA and YSYEKL. V lost 1 base and J lost 9; bases outside the gene matches: 4. The CDR3 extends over 15 amino acids. The CDR3 bases are TGCGCCAGCAGCCAAGGACTAGCGGGAGTATCTGAGCAGTTCTTC. This gives the protein CASSQGLAGVSEQFF.

The rearrangement links TRBV30 to TRBJ1-4; TRBD1 agrees at 9 bases. The trim removed 2 bases at V and 7 bases at J, leaving 5 bases unmatched. Germline assignment: CDR1 GTSNPN and CDR2 SVGIG (reference sequence). The CDR3 is 14 amino acids. The CDR3 region is CAWSSTGGSEKLFF. DNA for the CDR3: TGTGCCTGGAGTTCGACAGGGGGGAGTGAAAAACTGTTTTTT.

This chain links TRBV6-1 with TRBJ1-3; no clear D gene. There are 15 residues in the CDR3. V gave up 1 base and J gave up 0 bases, with 7 bases separating them. The germline CDR1 and CDR2 sequences are MNHNS and SASEGT. CDR3 nucleotide sequence: TGTGCCAGCAGTGAAGTGTCGGGCTCTGGAAACACCATATATTTT. This translates into CASSEVSGSGNTIYF.

This clone appeared once. This rearrangement joins TRBV5-6 to TRBJ1-5; no reliable D call. The CDR3 has 15 residues. Trimming pared 0 bases from V and 7 bases from J, leaving 14 bases between. Germline lookup yields CDR1 SGHDT and CDR2 YYEEEE. In nucleotides, the CDR3 is TGTGCCAGCAGCTTGGGTCAAAGGGAGTTCCAGCCCCAGCATTTT. Its translation is CASSLGQREFQPQHF.

The chain joins TRBV3-1 (or the pseudogene TRBV3-2) to TRBJ2-2, with D possibly called TRBD1 or TRBD2 (5 bases each). Trimming took 6 bases from V and 4 from J, leaving 18 bases between them. The CDR3 has 16 residues. Germline V gene lookup returns CDR1 LGHDT and CDR2 YNNKEL (reference sequence). CDR3 in amino acids: CASRRGMGARTGELFF. CDR3 coding DNA: TGTGCCAGCAGGAGGGGAATGGGCGCCCGCACCGGGGAGCTGTTTTTT.

This chain joins TRBV3-1 (or the pseudogene TRBV3-2) and TRBJ1-3, with D unclear. Trimming shortened V by 5 bases and J by 0 bases, and 17 bases separated the two germline ends. The CDR3 is 17 residues long. CDR1 and CDR2 (germline): LGHDT, YNNKEL (reference sequence). CDR3 in amino acids: CASSVAVSGSSGNTIYF. CDR3 nucleotides: TGTGCCAGCAGCGTCGCGGTGTCAGGAAGCTCTGGAAACACCATATATTTT.

This clone appeared once. J is TRBJ2-1 and V is TRBV27; tentatively, D is TRBD2 (5 bases). The CDR3 covers 15 residues. CDR1 and CDR2 from the germline V gene are MNHEY and SMNVEV (reference sequence). Trimming removed 5 bases from V and 6 bases from J, with 17 bases in between. CDR3 bases: TGTGCCAGCAGTCCAGACTATGTTGGGTCCAATGAGCAGTTCTTC. Translated: CASSPDYVGSNEQFF.